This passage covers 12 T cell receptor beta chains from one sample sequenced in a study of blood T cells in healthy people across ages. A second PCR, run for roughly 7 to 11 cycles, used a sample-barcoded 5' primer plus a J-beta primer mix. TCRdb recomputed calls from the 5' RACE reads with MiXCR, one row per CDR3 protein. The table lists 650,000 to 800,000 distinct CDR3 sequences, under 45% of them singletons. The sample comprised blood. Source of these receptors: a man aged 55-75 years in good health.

The CDR3 sequence: CSARDRGSGGAGDEQFF. The DNA of the CDR3 is TGCAGTGCTAGAGATCGGGGTAGCGGGGGGGCAGGGGATGAGCAGTTCTTC. The genes are TRBV20-1 and TRBJ2-1; 11 bases fit TRBD2. The junction had 12 bases not matched to a gene; V was cut back by 0 bases and J by 8 bases. The CDR3 runs to 17 residues. CDR1 DFQATT and CDR2 SNEGSKA come from the germline V gene (reference sequence).

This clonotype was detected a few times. The CDR3 region has the DNA TGCAGTGCTAATTCCGGGACTAGCGGGGGATCCTACAATGAGCAGTTCTTC. This codes for CSANSGTSGGSYNEQFF. The chain joins TRBV20-1 to TRBJ2-1; 14 nucleotides align to TRBD2. V gave up 4 bases and J gave up 1 base; unmatched junction bases: 6. This CDR3 has 17 amino acids. Germline V gives CDR1 DFQATT, CDR2 SNEGSKA (reference sequence).

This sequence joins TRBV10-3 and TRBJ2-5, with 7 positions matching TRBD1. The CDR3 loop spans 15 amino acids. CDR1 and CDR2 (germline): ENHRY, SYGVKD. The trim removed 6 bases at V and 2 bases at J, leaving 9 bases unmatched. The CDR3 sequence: CAISERGPTQETQYF. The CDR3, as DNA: TGTGCCATCAGCGAAAGGGGGCCCACTCAAGAGACCCAGTACTTC.

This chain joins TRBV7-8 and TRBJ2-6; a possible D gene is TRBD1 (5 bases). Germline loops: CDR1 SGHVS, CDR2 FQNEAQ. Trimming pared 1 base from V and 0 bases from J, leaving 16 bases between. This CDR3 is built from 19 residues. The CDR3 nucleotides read TGTGCCAGCAGCTTAGAAGAAGTAACAGGCGACTCTGGGGCCAACGTCCTGACTTTC. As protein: CASSLEEVTGDSGANVLTF.

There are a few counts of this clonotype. The CDR3 is CASSSPTSGGKDTQYF. CDR3 nucleotides: TGCGCCAGCAGCTCCCCTACTAGCGGGGGAAAGGATACGCAGTATTTT. The chain employs TRBV5-1 and TRBJ2-3; 11 nucleotides agree with TRBD2. Trimming at V came to 3 bases and at J to 6 bases, leaving 9 bases not matched to a gene. The CDR3 has 16 residues. Germline CDR1 is SGHRS and CDR2 is YFSETQ. The full variable domain, its missing parts supplied by reference TRBV5-1 and TRBJ2-3, is KAGVTQTPRYLIKTRGQQVTLSCSPISGHRSVSWYQQTPGQGLQFLFEYFSETQRNKGNFPGRFSGRQFSNSRSEMNVSTLELGDSALYLCASSSPTSGGKDTQYFGPGTRLTVL.

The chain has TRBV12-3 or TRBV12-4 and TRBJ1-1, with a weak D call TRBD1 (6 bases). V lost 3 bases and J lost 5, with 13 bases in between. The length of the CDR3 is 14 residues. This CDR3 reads CASSFAGGGTEAFF. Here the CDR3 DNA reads TGTGCCAGCAGTTTTGCTGGGGGCGGAACTGAAGCTTTCTTT.

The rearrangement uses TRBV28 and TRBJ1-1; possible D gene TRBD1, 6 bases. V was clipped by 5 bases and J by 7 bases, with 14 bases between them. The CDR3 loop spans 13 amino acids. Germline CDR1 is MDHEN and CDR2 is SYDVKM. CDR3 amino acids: CASSRTENNEAFF. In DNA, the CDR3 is TGTGCCAGCAGTCGGACAGAGAATAATGAAGCTTTCTTT.

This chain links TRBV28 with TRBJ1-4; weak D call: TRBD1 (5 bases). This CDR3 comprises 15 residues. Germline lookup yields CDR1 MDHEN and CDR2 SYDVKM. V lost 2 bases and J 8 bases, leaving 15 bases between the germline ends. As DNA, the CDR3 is TGTGCCAGCAGTTTAGGTCTCAGGGCGGAAGAAAAACTGTTTTTT. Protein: CASSLGLRAEEKLFF.

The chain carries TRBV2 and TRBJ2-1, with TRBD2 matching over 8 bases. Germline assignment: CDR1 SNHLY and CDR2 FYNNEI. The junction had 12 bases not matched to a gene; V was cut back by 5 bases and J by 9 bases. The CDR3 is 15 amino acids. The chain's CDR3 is CASSYRRGAGGEQFF. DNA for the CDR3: TGTGCCAGCAGTTATCGGCGGGGGGCTGGTGGTGAGCAGTTCTTC. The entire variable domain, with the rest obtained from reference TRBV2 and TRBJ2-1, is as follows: EPEVTQTPSHQVTQMGQEVILRCVPISNHLYFYWYRQILGQKVEFLVSFYNNEISEKSEIFDDQFSVERPDGSNFTLKIRSTKLEDSAMYFCASSYRRGAGGEQFFGPGTRLTVL.

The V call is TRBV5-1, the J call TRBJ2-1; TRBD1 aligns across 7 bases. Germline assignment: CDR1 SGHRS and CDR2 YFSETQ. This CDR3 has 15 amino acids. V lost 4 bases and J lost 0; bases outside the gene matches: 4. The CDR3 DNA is TGCGCCAGCAGCGATACAGGGGACTCCTACAATGAGCAGTTCTTC. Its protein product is CASSDTGDSYNEQFF.

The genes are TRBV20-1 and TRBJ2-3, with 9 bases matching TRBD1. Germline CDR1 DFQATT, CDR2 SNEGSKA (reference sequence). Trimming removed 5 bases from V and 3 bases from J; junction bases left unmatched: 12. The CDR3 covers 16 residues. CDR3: CSAVPDRGIKTDTQYF. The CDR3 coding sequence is TGCAGTGCTGTCCCCGACAGGGGGATTAAGACAGATACGCAGTATTTT.

The CDR3 region has the DNA TGTGCCAGCAGCTTAGCGGACCTCCCGCCCTACGAGCAGTACTTC. It codes for CASSLADLPPYEQYF. The V gene is TRBV7-2, the J gene TRBJ2-7; D is uncertain. The CDR3 is 15 amino acids. V dropped 0 bases and J dropped 2 bases, with 11 bases sitting between them. Germline values: CDR1 SGHTA, CDR2 FQGNSA. Using reference TRBV7-2 and TRBJ2-7 for the parts outside the CDR3, the full variable domain is GAGVSQSPSNKVTEKGKDVELRCDPISGHTALYWYRQSLGQGLEFLIYFQGNSAPDKSGLPSDRFSAERTGGSVSTLTIQRTQQEDSAVYLCASSLADLPPYEQYFGPGTRLTVT.